A single sample is the source of the 18 T cell receptor beta chains below, sequenced in a study of blood T cell repertoires in COVID-19. Repertoires were generated with immunoSEQ multiplex PCR, while TCRdb's copy carries only in-frame clones and drops some. The sample carries about 97,000 clones, around four fifths recorded once. The source material was peripheral blood. These receptors came from a man in his forties with active or convalescent COVID-19.

The rearrangement links TRBV4-3 to TRBJ2-7; 7 nucleotides match TRBD1. Unmatched junction bases numbered 7, after V lost 1 base and J lost 4 bases. The V gene's germline CDR1 is LGHNA and CDR2 YSLEER. This CDR3 region has 15 residues. For the CDR3, the DNA is TGCGCCAGCAGCCAAGCCTGGACAGGATCTTACGAGCAGTACTTC. Protein product: CASSQAWTGSYEQYF.

Ten or more counts support this clone. V gene TRBV19 combines with J gene TRBJ2-2; TRBD2 matches at 12 bases. The CDR3 is made up of 17 amino acids. Germline CDR1 reads LNHDA; CDR2 reads SQIVND (reference sequence). V was clipped by 3 bases and J by 6 bases; unmatched bases: 8. The CDR3 region is CASSIGGLAGGPGELFF. The CDR3 DNA sequence: TGTGCCAGTAGTATCGGCGGGCTAGCGGGGGGGCCCGGGGAGCTGTTTTTT.

The J gene is TRBJ2-7, the V gene TRBV6-5, with D possibly TRBD2 on 5 matching bases. The CDR3 sequence is 13 residues long. V shed 6 bases and J shed 3 bases, with 12 bases lying between them. CDR1 is MNHEY and CDR2 is SVGAGI in the germline V gene. The CDR3 spells CASRADGNYEQYF. In DNA, the CDR3 is TGTGCCAGCAGAGCAGACGGGAACTACGAGCAGTACTTC.

The CDR3 protein is CASSLLSMNTEAFF. DNA of the CDR3: TGTGCCAGTAGTCTTCTGAGTATGAACACTGAAGCTTTCTTT. The rearrangement joins TRBV19 to TRBJ1-1; D is ambiguous. This CDR3 has 14 amino acids. From germline, CDR1 is LNHDA and CDR2 SQIVND (reference sequence). The germline V and J ends were trimmed by 5 bases and 0 bases, with 10 bases remaining between them.

The chain joins TRBV7-9 to TRBJ1-4; D might be TRBD1 (5 bases). This CDR3 is 14 amino acids long. The V and J ends lost 8 bases and 7 bases respectively, with 17 bases between them. Germline V lookup: CDR1 SEHNR, CDR2 FQNEAQ (reference sequence). The CDR3 nucleotides read TGTGCCAGCGGTCTCGGGGGGGGAAGTGAAAAACTGTTTTTT. Translating gives CASGLGGGSEKLFF.

This clone was counted a single time. This chain joins TRBV7-9 and TRBJ2-1, with 7 bases lining up with TRBD2. This CDR3 spans 15 amino acids. Germline loops: CDR1 SEHNR, CDR2 FQNEAQ (reference sequence). Trimming at V came to 5 bases and at J to 12 bases, leaving 16 bases not matched to a gene. The CDR3 DNA is TGTGCCAGCAGCAATGGCTGGTCGGGGGGAGGAGGGCAGTTCTTC. It yields the protein CASSNGWSGGGGQFF.

Only one count was recorded for this clone. This sequence joins TRBV10-1 and TRBJ2-1, with D perhaps TRBD1 (6 bases). The CDR3 runs to 11 residues. Per the germline V gene, CDR1 is WNHNN and CDR2 is SYGVQD (reference sequence). V was trimmed by 8 bases and J by 12 bases, leaving 14 bases between them. CDR3 in DNA: TGCGCCAGCTCAGGGGTATCAGGGCAGTTCTTC. It translates to CASSGVSGQFF.

V and J are TRBV21-1 and TRBJ2-2; TRBD2, the table's D call, was not compared with the DNA. TRBV21-1 is a pseudogene. The CDR3 length is 18 residues. The CDR3 reads CASGTPTSGGAATGELFF. CDR3 nucleotide sequence: TGTGCCAGCGGGACCCCAACTAGCGGGGGGGCCGCCACCGGGGAGCTGTTTTTT.

The rearrangement links TRBV2 to TRBJ1-2; 7 nucleotides line up with TRBD1. The CDR3 runs 14 residues. V lost 6 bases, J lost 4 bases, and 8 bases stayed unmatched. Germline-derived CDR1 and CDR2 are SNHLY and FYNNEI. The CDR3 coding sequence is TGTGCCAGCAGCCTACAGGGGTTAGCCTATGGCTACACCTTC. It yields the protein CASSLQGLAYGYTF.

This clone was detected once. The chain employs TRBV7-2 and TRBJ1-4; 7 bases are a match to TRBD1. Germline CDR1 is SGHTA and CDR2 is FQGNSA. The CDR3 has 14 amino acids. J gave up 4 bases and V 6 bases, and 5 bases lay outside the gene matches. In DNA form, the CDR3 reads TGTGCCAGCAGGTTGACAGGGAATAATGAAAAACTGTTTTTT. Protein product: CASRLTGNNEKLFF.

The V and J genes are TRBV29-1 and TRBJ2-7, with D perhaps matching TRBD1 (5 bases). This CDR3 spans 13 amino acids. Germline assignment: CDR1 SQVTM and CDR2 ANQGSEA. The V end lost 5 bases, the J end lost 5 bases, and 16 bases lay between the germline ends. As DNA, the CDR3 is TGCAGCGTTCTTTCCAGGGTCGCTCACGAGCAGTACTTC. Protein: CSVLSRVAHEQYF.

The chain couples TRBV19 to TRBJ1-2; D possibly corresponds to TRBD1 (6 bases). The V gene lost 5 bases and the J gene lost 0 bases, with 13 bases spanning the gap. Germline CDR1 reads LNHDA; CDR2 reads SQIVND (reference sequence). CDR3 length: 15 residues. As DNA, the CDR3 is TGTGCCAGTAGTGCGAACAGGGCAGCTAACTATGGCTACACCTTC. Its protein product is CASSANRAANYGYTF.

This clone occurred a few times. The J gene is TRBJ1-6, the V gene TRBV7-2; no reliable D call. Per germline, CDR1 SGHTA and CDR2 FQGNSA. Trimming pared 4 bases from V and 7 bases from J, leaving 2 bases between. This CDR3 region has 11 residues. CDR3 in amino acids: CASSSNSPLHF. The CDR3 DNA reads TGTGCCAGCAGCTCGAATTCACCCCTCCACTTT.

The chain is built from TRBV5-1 and TRBJ2-5; D is possibly TRBD1 (6 bases). The CDR3 is made up of 17 amino acids. Looked up from germline, CDR1 is SGHRS and CDR2 is YFSETQ. Between the trimmed V and J ends, which lost 3 bases and 3 bases, there was a span of 21 bases. CDR3 coding DNA: TGCGCCAGCAGCTCCAAACCTGGGGGCGGGCAGGAAGAGACCCAGTACTTC. It yields the protein CASSSKPGGGQEETQYF.

This chain uses TRBV12-3 or TRBV12-4 with TRBJ2-7, with D possibly matching TRBD1 (5 bases). V was shortened by 6 bases and J by 5 bases, with 14 bases between the two germline ends. This CDR3 is 13 amino acids long. The CDR3 DNA sequence: TGTGCCAGCAGATCCAACAGCAGGGACGAGCAGTACTTC. Translation gives CASRSNSRDEQYF.

V and J are TRBV9 and TRBJ1-6; TRBD1 matches 7 bases. Trimming cost V 2 bases and J 8 bases; bases outside gene matches: 4. The CDR3 has 14 amino acids. Germline V gives CDR1 SGDLS, CDR2 YYNGEE. The CDR3 here is CASSVTGKDSPLHF. As DNA, the CDR3 is TGTGCCAGCAGCGTGACAGGGAAGGATTCACCCCTCCACTTT.

The gene calls are TRBV4-3 and TRBJ1-3, with TRBD1 matching over 9 bases. J lost 8 bases, V lost 3 bases, and 8 bases had no gene match. The CDR3 is 15 amino acids. CDR1 is LGHNA, CDR2 YSLEER, per germline. CDR3 nucleotides: TGCGCCAGCAGCCAGAGGACAGGGGTTTCTGACACCATATATTTT. Translating gives CASSQRTGVSDTIYF.

CDR3 nucleotides: TGTGCCAGCAGTGAAGTGGGGACAGGGGGCTCCTACGAGCAGTACTTC. It encodes CASSEVGTGGSYEQYF. V gene TRBV6-1 combines with J gene TRBJ2-7; 11 positions agree with TRBD1. The CDR3 runs to 16 residues. Trimming took 1 base from V and 0 from J; bases not matched to a gene: 2. CDR1 MNHNS and CDR2 SASEGT come from the germline V gene.